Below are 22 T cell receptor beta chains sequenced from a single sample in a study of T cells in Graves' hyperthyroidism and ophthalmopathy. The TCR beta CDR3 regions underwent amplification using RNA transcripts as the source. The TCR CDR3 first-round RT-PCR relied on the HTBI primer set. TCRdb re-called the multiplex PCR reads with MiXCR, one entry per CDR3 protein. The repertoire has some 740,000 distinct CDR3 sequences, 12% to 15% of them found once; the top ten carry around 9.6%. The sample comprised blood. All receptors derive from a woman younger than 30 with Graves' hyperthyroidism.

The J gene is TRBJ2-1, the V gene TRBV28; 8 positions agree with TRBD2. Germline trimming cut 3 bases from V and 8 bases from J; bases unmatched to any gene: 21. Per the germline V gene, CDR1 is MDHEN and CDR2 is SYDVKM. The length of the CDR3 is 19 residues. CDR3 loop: CASSFNGWLAGREEDEQFF. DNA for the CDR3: TGTGCCAGCAGTTTCAATGGTTGGCTAGCGGGCCGGGAGGAGGATGAGCAGTTCTTC.

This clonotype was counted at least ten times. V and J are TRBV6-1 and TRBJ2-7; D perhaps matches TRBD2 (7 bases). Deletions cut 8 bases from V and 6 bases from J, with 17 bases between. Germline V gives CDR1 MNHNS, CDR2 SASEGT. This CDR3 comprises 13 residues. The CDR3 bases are TGTGCCAGCTTCCTTGGCGGGGGCAGCGAGCAGTACTTC. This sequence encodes CASFLGGGSEQYF.

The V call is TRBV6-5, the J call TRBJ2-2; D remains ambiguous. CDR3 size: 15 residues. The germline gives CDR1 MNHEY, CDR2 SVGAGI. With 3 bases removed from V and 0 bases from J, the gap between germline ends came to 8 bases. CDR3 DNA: TGTGCCAGCAGTTATGCTACGACGAACACCGGGGAGCTGTTTTTT. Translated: CASSYATTNTGELFF.

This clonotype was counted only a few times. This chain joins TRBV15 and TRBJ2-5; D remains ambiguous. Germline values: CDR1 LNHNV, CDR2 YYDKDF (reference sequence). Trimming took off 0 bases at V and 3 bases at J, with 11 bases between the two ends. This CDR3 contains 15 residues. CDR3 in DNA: TGTGCCACCAGCAGAGATGGAAGGGCAGAAGAGACCCAGTACTTC. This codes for CATSRDGRAEETQYF.

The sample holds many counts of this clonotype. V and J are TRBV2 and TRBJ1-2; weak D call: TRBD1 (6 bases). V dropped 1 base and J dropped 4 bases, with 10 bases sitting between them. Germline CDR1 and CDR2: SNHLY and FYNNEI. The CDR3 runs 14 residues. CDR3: CASSEEAGAYGYTF. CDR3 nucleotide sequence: TGTGCCAGCAGTGAAGAAGCAGGGGCCTATGGCTACACCTTC.

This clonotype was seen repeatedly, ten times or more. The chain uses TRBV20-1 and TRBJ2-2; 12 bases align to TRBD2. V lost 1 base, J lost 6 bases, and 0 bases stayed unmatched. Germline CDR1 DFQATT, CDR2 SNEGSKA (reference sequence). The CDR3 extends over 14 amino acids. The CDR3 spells CSARGLAGAGELFF. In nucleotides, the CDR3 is TGCAGTGCTAGAGGACTAGCGGGAGCCGGGGAGCTGTTTTTT.

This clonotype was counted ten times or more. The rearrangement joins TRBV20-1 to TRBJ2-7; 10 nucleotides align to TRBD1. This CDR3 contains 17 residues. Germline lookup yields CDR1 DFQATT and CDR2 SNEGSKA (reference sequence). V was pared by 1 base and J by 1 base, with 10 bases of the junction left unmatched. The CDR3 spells CSARAWNGQGGSYEQYF. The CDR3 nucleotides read TGCAGTGCTAGAGCTTGGAACGGACAGGGGGGTTCCTACGAGCAGTACTTC.

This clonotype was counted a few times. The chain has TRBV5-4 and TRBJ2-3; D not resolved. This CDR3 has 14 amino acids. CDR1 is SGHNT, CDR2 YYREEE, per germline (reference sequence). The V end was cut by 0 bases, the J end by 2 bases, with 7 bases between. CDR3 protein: CASSLARNTDTQYF. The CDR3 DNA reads TGTGCCAGCAGCTTGGCTAGGAACACAGATACGCAGTATTTT.

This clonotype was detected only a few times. CDR3: CSVGHYNEQFF. CDR3 bases: TGCAGCGTTGGTCATTACAATGAGCAGTTCTTC. V usage is TRBV29-1 and J usage is TRBJ2-1, with D unresolved. V gave up 4 bases and J gave up 4 bases, with 5 bases separating them. This CDR3 spans 11 amino acids. Germline CDR1 SQVTM, CDR2 ANQGSEA.

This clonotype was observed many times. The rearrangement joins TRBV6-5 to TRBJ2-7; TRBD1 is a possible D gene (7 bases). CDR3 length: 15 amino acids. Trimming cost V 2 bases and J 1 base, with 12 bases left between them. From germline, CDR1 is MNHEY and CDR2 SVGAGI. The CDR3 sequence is CASSYRRGLSYEQYF. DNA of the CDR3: TGTGCCAGCAGTTACAGGAGGGGGCTTTCCTACGAGCAGTACTTC.

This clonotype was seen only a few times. The CDR3, as DNA: TGTGCCAGCAGTCGGACAGGGCTGGGAAACACCATATATTTT. Translation gives CASSRTGLGNTIYF. The gene calls are TRBV12-3 or TRBV12-4 and TRBJ1-3; TRBD1 matches at 8 bases. The ends lost 5 bases at V and 4 bases at J; junction bases unmatched: 4. CDR3 size: 14 residues.

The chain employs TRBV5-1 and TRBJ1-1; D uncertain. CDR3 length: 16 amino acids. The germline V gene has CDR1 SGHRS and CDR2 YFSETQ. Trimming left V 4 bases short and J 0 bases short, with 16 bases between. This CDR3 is CASSGRALAVNTEAFF. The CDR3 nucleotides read TGCGCCAGCAGCGGCCGGGCCCTGGCAGTGAACACTGAAGCTTTCTTT.

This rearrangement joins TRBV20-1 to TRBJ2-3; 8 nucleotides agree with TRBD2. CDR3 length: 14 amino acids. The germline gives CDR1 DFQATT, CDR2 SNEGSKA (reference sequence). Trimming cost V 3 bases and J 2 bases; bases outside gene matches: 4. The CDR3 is CSASSGTTTDTQYF. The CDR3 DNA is TGCAGTGCTAGTAGCGGGACAACCACAGATACGCAGTATTTT.

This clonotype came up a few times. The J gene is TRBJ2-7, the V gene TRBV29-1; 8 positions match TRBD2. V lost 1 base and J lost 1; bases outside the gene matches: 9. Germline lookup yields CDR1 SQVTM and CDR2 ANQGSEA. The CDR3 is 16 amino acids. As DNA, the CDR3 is TGCAGCGTTGAAGCAGCGGGAGTGGGCAGATCCTACGAGCAGTACTTC. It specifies CSVEAAGVGRSYEQYF.

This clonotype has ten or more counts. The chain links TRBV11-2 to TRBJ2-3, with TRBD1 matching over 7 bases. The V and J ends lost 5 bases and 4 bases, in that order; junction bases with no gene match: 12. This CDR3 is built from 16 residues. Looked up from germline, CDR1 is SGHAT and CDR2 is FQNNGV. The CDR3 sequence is CASSGYRGEGSDTQYF. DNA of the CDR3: TGTGCCAGCAGCGGATACAGGGGTGAGGGATCAGATACGCAGTATTTT.

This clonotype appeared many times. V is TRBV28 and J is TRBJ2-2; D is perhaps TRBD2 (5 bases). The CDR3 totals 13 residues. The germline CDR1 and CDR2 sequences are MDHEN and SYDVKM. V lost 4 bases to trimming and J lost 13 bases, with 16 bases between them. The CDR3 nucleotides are TGTGCCAGCAGTTGGACGGTGTATCGGGGGCTGTTTTTT. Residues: CASSWTVYRGLFF.

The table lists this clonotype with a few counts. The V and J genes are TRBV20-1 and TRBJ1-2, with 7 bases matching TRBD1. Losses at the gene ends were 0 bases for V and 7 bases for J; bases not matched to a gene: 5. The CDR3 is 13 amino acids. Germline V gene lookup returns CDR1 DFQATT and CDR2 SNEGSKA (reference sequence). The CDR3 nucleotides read TGCAGTGCTAGAGAAAGGGGGCAGGCTGGCTACACCTTC. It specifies CSARERGQAGYTF.

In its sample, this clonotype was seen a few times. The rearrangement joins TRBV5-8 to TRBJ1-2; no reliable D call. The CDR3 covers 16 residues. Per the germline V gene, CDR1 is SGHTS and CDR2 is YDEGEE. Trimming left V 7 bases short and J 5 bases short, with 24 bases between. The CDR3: CASAEIPARRKYGYTF. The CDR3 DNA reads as TGTGCCAGCGCGGAAATACCGGCGAGGCGGAAATATGGCTACACCTTC.

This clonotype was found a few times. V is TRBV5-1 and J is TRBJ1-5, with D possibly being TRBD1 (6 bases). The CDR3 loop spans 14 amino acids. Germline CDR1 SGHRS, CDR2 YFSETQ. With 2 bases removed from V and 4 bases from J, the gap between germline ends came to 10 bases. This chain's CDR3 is CASSLGGWNQPQHF. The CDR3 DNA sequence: TGCGCCAGCAGCTTAGGGGGTTGGAATCAGCCCCAGCATTTT.

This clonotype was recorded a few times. The CDR3 DNA is TGTGCCAGTAGTCTTTTGAGGAAAGGGGGCAATCAGCCCCAGCATTTT. Translation gives CASSLLRKGGNQPQHF. This chain joins TRBV19 and TRBJ1-5, with D perhaps TRBD1 (5 bases). Germline assignment: CDR1 LNHDA and CDR2 SQIVND (reference sequence). V lost 5 bases and J 2 bases, leaving 16 bases between the germline ends. The CDR3 has 16 residues.

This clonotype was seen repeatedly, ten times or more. CDR3 in amino acids: CASTLGDRGPDTQYF. DNA of the CDR3: TGCGCCAGCACCCTAGGGGACAGGGGCCCAGATACGCAGTATTTT. The chain links TRBV5-1 to TRBJ2-3; 10 bases agree with TRBD1. The CDR3 has 15 amino acids. V lost 6 bases to trimming and J lost 4 bases; unmatched junction nucleotides: 8. Germline CDR1 SGHRS, CDR2 YFSETQ.

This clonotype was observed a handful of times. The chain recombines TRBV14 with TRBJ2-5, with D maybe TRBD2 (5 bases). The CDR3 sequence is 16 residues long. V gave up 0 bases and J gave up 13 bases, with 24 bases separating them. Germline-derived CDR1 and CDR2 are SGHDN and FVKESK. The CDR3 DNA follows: TGTGCCAGCAGCCAAGATTTCTCGGGAAGTACGAGCAGTTGGTACTTC. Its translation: CASSQDFSGSTSSWYF.